What follows is one TCR beta chain and its context. The antigen remains undetermined. This entry is derived from a study of T-cell memory formation after mild COVID-19. Amplification by 5'RACE using constant-segment primers produced TCR alpha and TCR beta cDNA libraries that carried sample barcodes and UMIs. TCRdb itself ran the 5' RACE reads through MiXCR, one entry per CDR3 protein. The sample shows a few hundred thousand distinct CDR3 sequences, about 22% of them seen only once. Whole-study results and caveats: Contracting clones from day 15 to 85 had balanced CD4/CD8; later expanders favoured CD4+. Mostly located in CM and EM were contracting CD4+ clones, with contracting CD8+ clones located in EMRA. Some clones that responded were present in memory (sampled pre-infection), which suggests cross-reactive memory joined.

The ends lost 8 bases at V and 6 bases at J; junction bases unmatched: 6. The CDR3 extends over 15 amino acids. Germline CDR1 is SGHTA and CDR2 is FQGNSA. The chain links TRBV7-2 to TRBJ2-1, with 14 bases that match TRBD2. This clonotype was obtained from an adult woman who had mild COVID-19 (a few samples of this study predate the infection). Cell type and time point are not known. The source material was PBMCs or a T cell subset sorted from them (not recorded which). The CDR3 DNA is TGTGCCAGCGGTATGACTAGCGGGGGGGGCAATGAGCAGTTCTTC. This encodes CASGMTSGGGNEQFF.